The entry below gives a single T cell receptor (beta chain) sequence along with its context. This record belongs to a study of blood T cell repertoires in COVID-19. Generated by immunoSEQ multiplex PCR, the TCRdb table keeps only in-frame clones and is missing some. The sample includes over 300,000 clones, around 90% of them seen just once. V lost 6 bases, J lost 1 base, and 9 bases lay in between. The CDR3 runs 13 residues. The germline V gene encodes CDR1 ENHRY and CDR2 SYGVKD. The gene calls are TRBV10-3 and TRBJ2-5; D ambiguous. This TCR came from a middle-aged man with acute or convalescent COVID-19. Sequenced: peripheral blood. CDR3 bases: TGTGCCATCAGACCTTCTATCCAAGAGACCCAGTACTTC. Translation: CAIRPSIQETQYF.